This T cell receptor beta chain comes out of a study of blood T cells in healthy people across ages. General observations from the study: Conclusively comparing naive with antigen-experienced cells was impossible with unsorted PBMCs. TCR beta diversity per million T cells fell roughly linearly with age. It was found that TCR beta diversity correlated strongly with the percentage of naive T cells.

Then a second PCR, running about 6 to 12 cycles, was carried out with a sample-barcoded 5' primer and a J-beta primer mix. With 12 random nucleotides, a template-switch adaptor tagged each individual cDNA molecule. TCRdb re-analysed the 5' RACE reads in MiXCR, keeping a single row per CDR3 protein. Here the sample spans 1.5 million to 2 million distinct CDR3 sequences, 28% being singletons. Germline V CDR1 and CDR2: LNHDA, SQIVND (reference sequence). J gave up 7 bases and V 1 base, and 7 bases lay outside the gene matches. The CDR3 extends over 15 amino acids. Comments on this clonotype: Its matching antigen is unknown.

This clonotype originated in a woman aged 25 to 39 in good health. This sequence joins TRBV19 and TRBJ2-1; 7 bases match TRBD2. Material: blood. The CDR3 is CASSIGAGLQNEQFF. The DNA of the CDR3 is TGTGCCAGTAGTATAGGAGCGGGACTTCAGAATGAGCAGTTCTTC. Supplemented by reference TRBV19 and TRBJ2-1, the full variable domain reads DGGITQSPKYLFRKEGQNVTLSCEQNLNHDAMYWYRQDPGQGLRLIYYSQIVNDFQKGDIAEGYSVSREKKESFPLTVTSAQKNPTAFYLCASSIGAGLQNEQFFGPGTRLTVL.